These 19 T cell receptor beta chains originate from one sample sequenced in a study of T cell repertoires in cytomegalovirus infection. TCRdb used MiXCR to reprocess the reads, holding one entry per CDR3 protein. The sample includes tens of thousands of distinct CDR3 sequences, 20% to 30% seen only once; the top ten take approximately 51%. Antigens for these TCRs are unknown. The material was CD8+ T cells from cultured PBMCs, obtained from culture after CMV antigen stimulation. The receptors were sampled from a human donor in good health (CMV status not recorded). Some clones in this sample may be carry-over from other donors' samples.

This clonotype came up a few times. The chain employs TRBV20-1 and TRBJ2-7; 8 positions match TRBD2. V gave up 2 bases and J gave up 0 bases; unmatched junction bases: 12. There are 17 residues in the CDR3. In germline, CDR1 is DFQATT, CDR2 SNEGSKA (reference sequence). The CDR3 sequence: CSARLLTGGPGSYEQYF. The CDR3 DNA follows: TGCAGTGCTAGACTATTAACGGGGGGGCCCGGCTCCTACGAGCAGTACTTC.

The chain has TRBV7-9 and TRBJ1-5, with TRBD1 as a possible D gene (6 bases). This CDR3 has 17 amino acids. Germline V gives CDR1 SEHNR, CDR2 FQNEAQ (reference sequence). Trimming pared 5 bases from V and 4 bases from J, leaving 21 bases between. The CDR3 DNA follows: TGTGCCAGCAGCGGATTGACCCCAGGGGCGGATAATCAGCCCCAGCATTTT. Its protein is CASSGLTPGADNQPQHF.

This clonotype was recorded many times. The chain has TRBV29-1 and TRBJ1-1; tentatively, D is TRBD1 (6 bases). CDR1 is SQVTM and CDR2 is ANQGSEA in the germline V gene. Trimming took 4 bases from V and 2 from J, leaving 14 bases between them. The CDR3 loop spans 14 amino acids. The CDR3 protein is CSVGPGQTNTEAFF. As DNA, the CDR3 is TGCAGCGTTGGACCAGGACAGACCAACACTGAAGCTTTCTTT. Full variable domain (outside the CDR3, taken from reference TRBV29-1 and TRBJ1-1): SAVISQKPSRDICQRGTSLTIQCQVDSQVTMMFWYRQQPGQSLTLIATANQGSEATYESGFVIDKFPISRPNLTFSTLTVSNMSPEDSSIYLCSVGPGQTNTEAFFGQGTRLTVV.

This chain uses TRBV7-9 with TRBJ2-2; TRBD2 might be the D (5 bases). The ends were cut back, 5 bases at V and 7 bases at J, with 11 bases in the middle. Germline CDR1 reads SEHNR; CDR2 reads FQNEAQ (reference sequence). This CDR3 spans 13 amino acids. CDR3 region: CASSHIAGGELFF. DNA of the CDR3: TGTGCCAGCAGCCATATTGCGGGCGGGGAGCTGTTTTTT. Full variable domain (outside the CDR3, taken from reference TRBV7-9 and TRBJ2-2): DTGVSQNPRHKITKRGQNVTFRCDPISEHNRLYWYRQTLGQGPEFLTYFQNEAQLEKSRLLSDRFSAERPKGSFSTLEIQRTEQGDSAMYLCASSHIAGGELFFGEGSRLTVL.

This clonotype was picked up one time. V gene TRBV5-5 combines with J gene TRBJ1-3; possible D gene TRBD1, 6 bases. This CDR3 contains 14 residues. Trimming took off 5 bases at V and 4 bases at J, with 13 bases between the two ends. Looked up from germline, CDR1 is SGHKS and CDR2 is YYEKEE (reference sequence). The CDR3 sequence: CASSSTGGGNTIYF. The DNA of the CDR3 is TGTGCCAGCAGTTCGACAGGAGGGGGAAACACCATATATTTT.

This chain uses TRBV27 with TRBJ1-1; no reliable D call. Germline values: CDR1 MNHEY, CDR2 SMNVEV (reference sequence). The CDR3 is 14 residues long. With 6 bases removed from V and 0 bases from J, the gap between germline ends came to 11 bases. CDR3 DNA: TGTGCCAGCAGCTCGAGGGTTTTGAACACTGAAGCTTTCTTT. As protein: CASSSRVLNTEAFF.

This clonotype was detected only a few times. The chain couples TRBV6-2 or TRBV6-3 to TRBJ1-1, with D unresolved. Trimming pared 4 bases from V and 4 bases from J, leaving 7 bases between. The length of the CDR3 is 12 residues. CDR1 and CDR2 (germline): MNHEY, SVGEGT. CDR3 loop: CASSLWSTEAFF. The DNA for the CDR3 is TGTGCCAGCAGTTTATGGAGCACTGAAGCTTTCTTT.

This clonotype has just one count. In DNA form, the CDR3 reads TGTGCCAGCAGTACGAGGGACAGGGATGAGACTGGGGCCAACGTCCTGACTTTC. It yields the protein CASSTRDRDETGANVLTF. The rearrangement joins TRBV6-8 to TRBJ2-6; TRBD1 matches at 9 bases. This CDR3 is 18 amino acids long. Germline CDR1 is MNHGY and CDR2 is SAAAGT. V trimming: 5 bases; J trimming: 2 bases; junction bases outside the gene matches: 10.

This sequence joins TRBV9 and TRBJ2-1; TRBD1 matches at 8 bases. The trim removed 4 bases at V and 13 bases at J, leaving 7 bases unmatched. Germline V CDR1 and CDR2: SGDLS, YYNGEE. This CDR3 contains 12 residues. The CDR3 loop reads CASSPRTGFQFF. The CDR3 DNA reads as TGTGCCAGCAGCCCGCGGACAGGGTTTCAGTTCTTC.

The V gene is TRBV20-1, the J gene TRBJ2-3; TRBD2 is a possible D gene (5 bases). The V end lost 3 bases, the J end lost 0 bases, and 13 bases lay between the germline ends. Germline V CDR1 and CDR2: DFQATT, SNEGSKA (reference sequence). This CDR3 spans 15 amino acids. CDR3 residues: CSASPLTTSTDTQYF. CDR3 nucleotides: TGCAGTGCTAGTCCCTTGACTACCAGCACAGATACGCAGTATTTT.

The genes are TRBV7-9 and TRBJ2-3, with D uncertain. V lost 3 bases and J 6 bases, leaving 1 base between the germline ends. The CDR3 consists of 10 residues. The germline V gene has CDR1 SEHNR and CDR2 FQNEAQ (reference sequence). The CDR3 DNA follows: TGTGCCAGCAGCTTGGATACGCAGTATTTT. Residues: CASSLDTQYF. The full variable domain, its missing parts supplied by reference TRBV7-9 and TRBJ2-3, is DTGVSQNPRHKITKRGQNVTFRCDPISEHNRLYWYRQTLGQGPEFLTYFQNEAQLEKSRLLSDRFSAERPKGSFSTLEIQRTEQGDSAMYLCASSLDTQYFGPGTRLTVL.

This clonotype was detected many times. The chain combines TRBV7-2 with TRBJ2-1; D perhaps matches TRBD1 (5 bases). Germline CDR1 is SGHTA and CDR2 is FQGNSA. This CDR3 comprises 15 residues. V dropped 3 bases and J dropped 2 bases, with 11 bases sitting between them. CDR3 coding DNA: TGTGCCAGCAGCTTTGGATCGACAGCCTACAATGAGCAGTTCTTC. Its translation is CASSFGSTAYNEQFF.

The CDR3, as DNA: TGTGCCAGCAGTGATGGTGACTCGCCCAATCAGCCCCAGCATTTT. Residues: CASSDGDSPNQPQHF. This sequence joins TRBV6-1 and TRBJ1-5; D uncertain. Trimming shortened V by 3 bases and J by 3 bases, and 12 bases separated the two germline ends. The length of the CDR3 is 15 residues. Germline CDR1 MNHNS, CDR2 SASEGT.

CDR3 DNA: TGTGCCAGCAGCTTAGAAGGTGGGGGGCAGGATCTCTCCTACGAGCAGTACTTC. Encoded protein: CASSLEGGGQDLSYEQYF. The chain carries TRBV7-9 and TRBJ2-7; D is perhaps TRBD1 or TRBD2 (6 bases each). Germline loops: CDR1 SEHNR, CDR2 FQNEAQ (reference sequence). Trimming shortened V by 1 base and J by 0 bases, and 19 bases separated the two germline ends. The CDR3 extends over 18 amino acids. The full variable domain, completed using reference TRBV7-9 and TRBJ2-7, is DTGVSQNPRHKITKRGQNVTFRCDPISEHNRLYWYRQTLGQGPEFLTYFQNEAQLEKSRLLSDRFSAERPKGSFSTLEIQRTEQGDSAMYLCASSLEGGGQDLSYEQYFGPGTRLTVT.

The gene calls are TRBV6-1 and TRBJ1-1; D may be TRBD1 (6 bases). This CDR3 has 12 amino acids. Trimming cost V 2 bases and J 10 bases, with 11 bases left between them. The germline CDR1 and CDR2 sequences are MNHNS and SASEGT. CDR3 nucleotides: TGTGCCAGCAGTGAACCGAGACAGGTAGCTTTCTTT. As protein: CASSEPRQVAFF.

The genes are TRBV19 and TRBJ2-3; D is uncertain. Germline CDR1 reads LNHDA; CDR2 reads SQIVND (reference sequence). Trimming shortened V by 3 bases and J by 6 bases, and 4 bases separated the two germline ends. The CDR3 is 11 residues long. In nucleotides, the CDR3 is TGTGCCAGTAGTATGTTCGATACGCAGTATTTT. It specifies CASSMFDTQYF. Full variable domain (rest looked up from reference TRBV19 and TRBJ2-3): DGGITQSPKYLFRKEGQNVTLSCEQNLNHDAMYWYRQDPGQGLRLIYYSQIVNDFQKGDIAEGYSVSREKKESFPLTVTSAQKNPTAFYLCASSMFDTQYFGPGTRLTVL.

This clonotype appeared many times. This chain joins TRBV11-2 and TRBJ1-6; D ambiguous. The V end was cut by 1 base, the J end by 5 bases, with 12 bases between. The CDR3 is 16 amino acids. Germline V gives CDR1 SGHAT, CDR2 FQNNGV. Written as DNA, the CDR3 is TGTGCCAGCAGCTTAGTGGAGCCGGCGGATAATTCACCCCTCCACTTT. It yields the protein CASSLVEPADNSPLHF.

This clonotype has ten or more counts. CDR3 in amino acids: CASSQGGQGVQPQHF. Here the CDR3 DNA reads TGCGCCAGCAGCCAAGGGGGACAGGGGGTTCAGCCCCAGCATTTT. The gene calls are TRBV4-1 and TRBJ1-5, with 11 bases lining up with TRBD1. Losses at the gene ends were 1 base for V and 6 bases for J; bases not matched to a gene: 2. Germline V gene data show CDR1 as MGHRA and CDR2 as YSYEKL. The CDR3 has 15 residues.

This clonotype was recorded at least ten times. This rearrangement joins TRBV4-2 to TRBJ2-2, with TRBD2 identical over 9 bases. Per the germline V gene, CDR1 is LGHNA and CDR2 is YNFKEQ. The CDR3 consists of 15 residues. Unmatched junction bases numbered 2, after V lost 0 bases and J lost 6 bases. The CDR3 protein is CASSQDPSGAGELFF. The DNA for the CDR3 is TGTGCCAGCAGCCAAGATCCTAGCGGGGCCGGGGAGCTGTTTTTT.